The next 7 T cell receptor beta chains were all read from a single sample in a study of kidney transplant recipient with SARS-CoV-2 infection. MiXCR, run by TCRdb on the reads, gives a single entry per CDR3 protein. The data hold roughly 250,000 distinct CDR3 sequences, with around 28% observed a single time. Material: a blood sample, obtained at baseline and between days 110 and 120 from a kidney transplant recipient. Receptor source: a male patient between 25 and 40 years old who had COVID-19 and was a kidney transplant recipient. Some T cells may originate from the graft donor.

This clonotype was picked up many times. The chain links TRBV9 to TRBJ1-4, with D uncertain. The CDR3 totals 12 residues. Trimming pared 3 bases from V and 2 bases from J, leaving 2 bases between. Germline loops: CDR1 SGDLS, CDR2 YYNGEE. CDR3 DNA sequence: TGTGCCAGCAGCGGCACTAATGAAAAACTGTTTTTT. It yields the protein CASSGTNEKLFF.

This clonotype was recorded at least ten times. This rearrangement joins TRBV12-3 or TRBV12-4 to TRBJ2-5; D may correspond to TRBD1 or TRBD2 (5 bases each). This CDR3 is built from 15 residues. The V gene lost 6 bases and the J gene lost 7 bases, with 21 bases spanning the gap. As DNA, the CDR3 is TGTGCCAGCAGCCTGGGACGTACCGTCGTTGGGACCCAGTACTTC. Translating gives CASSLGRTVVGTQYF.

There are a few counts of this clonotype. The V call is TRBV19, the J call TRBJ2-2; 7 bases agree with TRBD2. This CDR3 region has 15 residues. J was trimmed by 4 bases and V by 4 bases; bases with no gene match: 6. Germline V CDR1 and CDR2: LNHDA, SQIVND (reference sequence). Here the CDR3 DNA reads TGTGCCAGTAGTAGGGTGGGAGGGCTCACCGGGGAGCTGTTTTTT. This gives the protein CASSRVGGLTGELFF. Full variable domain (remainder filled in from reference TRBV19 and TRBJ2-2): DGGITQSPKYLFRKEGQNVTLSCEQNLNHDAMYWYRQDPGQGLRLIYYSQIVNDFQKGDIAEGYSVSREKKESFPLTVTSAQKNPTAFYLCASSRVGGLTGELFFGEGSRLTVL.

This clonotype was seen only once. This may stem from a read error, because a much larger clone lies one nucleotide away. The gene calls are TRBV30 and TRBJ1-2; unclear D gene. This CDR3 spans 16 amino acids. Germline values: CDR1 GTSNPN, CDR2 SVGIG (reference sequence). The CDR3 nucleotides read TGTGCCTGGGGGATTATGCGTTATAGAAAGACCTATGGCTGCACCTTC. This sequence encodes CAWGIMRYRKTYGCTF.

This clonotype was observed many times. This chain links TRBV25-1 with TRBJ1-2; D not resolved. Germline V gene sequence: CDR1 MGHDK, CDR2 SYGVNS. V was shortened by 5 bases and J by 4 bases, with 23 bases between the two germline ends. The CDR3 extends over 17 amino acids. The CDR3 loop is CASSFRTELGKTYGYTF. The CDR3 bases are TGTGCCAGCAGTTTTCGTACAGAACTGGGAAAGACCTATGGCTACACCTTC.

The sample holds many counts of this clonotype. As DNA, the CDR3 is TGTGCCAGCTCACCCAGGACAGGGGGAGGCAATGAGCAGTTCTTC. Its translation: CASSPRTGGGNEQFF. The V and J genes are TRBV18 and TRBJ2-1; 10 nucleotides agree with TRBD1. The CDR3 is 15 amino acids. From germline, CDR1 is KGHSH and CDR2 LQKENI. Losses at the gene ends were 3 bases for V and 6 bases for J; bases not matched to a gene: 5. The variable domain in full, completed from reference TRBV18 and TRBJ2-1, reads NAGVMQNPRHLVRRRGQEARLRCSPMKGHSHVYWYRQLPEEGLKFMVYLQKENIIDESGMPKERFSAEFPKEGPSILRIQQVVRGDSAAYFCASSPRTGGGNEQFFGPGTRLTVL.

This clonotype has ten or more counts. V and J are TRBV12-3 or TRBV12-4 and TRBJ1-2, with D unresolved. V lost 5 bases, J lost 4 bases, and 23 bases lay in between. This CDR3 spans 17 amino acids. The CDR3 loop reads CASSMHGSFRKTYGYTF. As DNA, the CDR3 is TGTGCCAGCAGTATGCACGGCAGCTTCCGAAAGACCTATGGCTACACCTTC.